The 18 T cell receptor beta chains below all came from one sample that was sequenced in a study of blood T cell repertoires in COVID-19. This table comes from immunoSEQ multiplex PCR, and its TCRdb copy is limited to in-frame clones, with some not included. The sample has about 40,000 clones, about 90% seen once. Source material: peripheral blood. These receptor sequences come from a woman aged 70-85 years with acute or convalescent COVID-19.

This clone turned up a few times. The chain is built from TRBV5-6 and TRBJ2-5, with 8 positions matching TRBD1. The germline V gene encodes CDR1 SGHDT and CDR2 YYEEEE. The trim removed 0 bases at V and 3 bases at J, leaving 4 bases unmatched. There are 15 residues in the CDR3. Written as DNA, the CDR3 is TGTGCCAGCAGCTTGGCAAGGACAGGGAAAGAGACCCAGTACTTC. Its protein is CASSLARTGKETQYF.

This chain uses TRBV7-2 with TRBJ2-5; the match to TRBD2 covers 9 bases. V lost 5 bases, J lost 4 bases, and 8 bases stayed unmatched. Looked up from germline, CDR1 is SGHTA and CDR2 is FQGNSA. This CDR3 is built from 15 residues. The CDR3: CASSPQGGRGETQYF. CDR3 nucleotides: TGTGCCAGCAGCCCTCAAGGCGGGAGGGGAGAGACCCAGTACTTC.

The chain is built from TRBV29-1 and TRBJ1-2, with 8 bases matching TRBD1. Germline CDR1 SQVTM, CDR2 ANQGSEA. Germline trimming cut 4 bases from V and 9 bases from J; bases unmatched to any gene: 16. This CDR3 has 15 amino acids. CDR3 nucleotide sequence: TGCAGCGTTGGTAAATCCGGGACAGGTCCCTCGAGCTACACCTTC. Encoded protein: CSVGKSGTGPSSYTF.

This chain links TRBV5-1 with TRBJ1-3; D gene ambiguous. The length of the CDR3 is 16 residues. The ends were cut back, 4 bases at V and 0 bases at J, with 14 bases in the middle. The germline CDR1 and CDR2 sequences are SGHRS and YFSETQ. The CDR3 region is CASSVNLQISGNTIYF. As DNA, the CDR3 is TGCGCCAGCAGCGTTAACTTACAGATCTCTGGAAACACCATATATTTT.

V gene TRBV7-6 combines with J gene TRBJ2-3; D perhaps matches TRBD2 (6 bases). V dropped 5 bases and J dropped 0 bases, with 15 bases sitting between them. CDR1 and CDR2 (germline): SGHVS, FNYEAQ. The CDR3 runs 16 residues. As DNA, the CDR3 is TGTGCCAGCAGCCTACTATCTAGCGCTAGCACAGATACGCAGTATTTT. It is translated as CASSLLSSASTDTQYF.

In nucleotides, the CDR3 is TGTGCCAGTTCCGGGATACAACCCTACAATGAGCAGTTCTTC. Translation gives CASSGIQPYNEQFF. The chain carries TRBV19 and TRBJ2-1; tentatively, D is TRBD2 (5 bases). Germline loops: CDR1 LNHDA, CDR2 SQIVND (reference sequence). V gave up 8 bases and J gave up 2 bases, with 13 bases separating them. This CDR3 is 14 amino acids long.

J is TRBJ1-1 and V is TRBV24-1; no definite D call. Between the trimmed V and J ends, which lost 7 bases and 0 bases, there was a span of 11 bases. The CDR3 covers 14 residues. Germline assignment: CDR1 KGHDR and CDR2 SFDVKD. The CDR3 DNA sequence: TGTGCCACCAGCACTTCCGGGGTGAACACTGAAGCTTTCTTT. This encodes CATSTSGVNTEAFF.

The chain combines TRBV7-2 with TRBJ1-4, with 8 positions matching TRBD1. V lost 1 base to trimming and J lost 2 bases; unmatched junction nucleotides: 0. The CDR3 sequence is 15 residues long. CDR1 and CDR2 (germline): SGHTA, FQGNSA. The chain's CDR3 is CASSLGQGTNEKLFF. For the CDR3, the DNA is TGTGCCAGCAGCTTAGGACAGGGGACTAATGAAAAACTGTTTTTT.

The chain links TRBV3-1 (or the pseudogene TRBV3-2) to TRBJ2-6; possibly TRBD2 for D (6 bases). The CDR3 has 15 amino acids. CDR1 is LGHDT and CDR2 is YNNKEL in the germline V gene (reference sequence). Trimming removed 4 bases at V and 1 base at J, with 8 bases between. CDR3 amino acids: CASSRDLSGANVLTF. DNA of the CDR3: TGTGCCAGCAGCCGGGACTTATCTGGGGCCAACGTCCTGACTTTC.

The chain recombines TRBV19 with TRBJ1-2; tentatively, D is TRBD1 (5 bases). This CDR3 is 14 amino acids long. Trimming took off 5 bases at V and 8 bases at J, with 18 bases between the two ends. Per germline, CDR1 LNHDA and CDR2 SQIVND (reference sequence). CDR3: CASSLPWQGRGYTF. The CDR3 DNA follows: TGTGCCAGTAGTCTCCCGTGGCAGGGTCGGGGCTACACCTTC.

This chain uses TRBV18 with TRBJ2-3; D remains unclear. This CDR3 has 13 residues. Germline-derived CDR1 and CDR2 are KGHSH and LQKENI. Trimming took off 3 bases at V and 5 bases at J, with 9 bases between the two ends. CDR3 loop: CASSPPPKDTQYF. Here the CDR3 DNA reads TGTGCCAGCTCACCCCCCCCTAAAGATACGCAGTATTTT.

The J gene is TRBJ2-3, the V gene TRBV12-3 or TRBV12-4; D possibly corresponds to TRBD2 (5 bases). Trimming pared 2 bases from V and 13 bases from J, leaving 10 bases between. The CDR3 sequence is 11 residues long. CDR3 sequence: CASSLLGVEYF. The DNA for the CDR3 is TGTGCCAGCAGTTTACTCGGGGTAGAGTATTTT.

This clone was detected once. This chain links TRBV5-6 with TRBJ2-3; TRBD2 matches at 7 bases. The V and J ends lost 4 bases and 3 bases, in that order; junction bases with no gene match: 11. The CDR3 contains 16 residues. Per germline, CDR1 SGHDT and CDR2 YYEEEE. In DNA, the CDR3 is TGTGCCAGCAGCATAACAGCGGGACGTATGACAGATACGCAGTATTTT. Its translation: CASSITAGRMTDTQYF.

This rearrangement joins TRBV7-2 to TRBJ2-2; D gene uncertain. The V end was cut by 7 bases, the J end by 5 bases, with 8 bases between. The CDR3 is 12 amino acids. Germline V gene sequence: CDR1 SGHTA, CDR2 FQGNSA. In DNA, the CDR3 is TGTGCCAGCACCCTGAGGACCGGGGAGCTGTTTTTT. Its translation: CASTLRTGELFF.

CDR3 loop: CATSERGGPGNTIYF. As DNA, the CDR3 is TGTGCCACCAGCGAGCGCGGGGGACCTGGAAACACCATATATTTT. The chain combines TRBV15 with TRBJ1-3; D possibly corresponds to TRBD1 (5 bases). The CDR3 covers 15 residues. Germline CDR1 reads LNHNV; CDR2 reads YYDKDF (reference sequence). V lost 5 bases and J 2 bases, leaving 13 bases between the germline ends.

This sequence joins TRBV19 and TRBJ1-4, with a possible D match to TRBD1 (5 bases). The CDR3 covers 14 residues. Germline V CDR1 and CDR2: LNHDA, SQIVND (reference sequence). V dropped 2 bases and J dropped 7 bases, with 11 bases sitting between them. The DNA for the CDR3 is TGTGCCAGTAGTATACCCAGGGTTGGTGAAAAACTGTTTTTT. This sequence encodes CASSIPRVGEKLFF. Full variable domain (remainder filled in from reference TRBV19 and TRBJ1-4): DGGITQSPKYLFRKEGQNVTLSCEQNLNHDAMYWYRQDPGQGLRLIYYSQIVNDFQKGDIAEGYSVSREKKESFPLTVTSAQKNPTAFYLCASSIPRVGEKLFFGSGTQLSVL.

The chain employs TRBV6-2 or TRBV6-3 and TRBJ1-5; TRBD1 is a possible D gene (5 bases). This CDR3 region has 13 residues. V dropped 8 bases and J dropped 2 bases, with 10 bases sitting between them. Germline CDR1 is MNHEY and CDR2 is SVGEGT. CDR3 loop: CASGQGGNQPQHF. CDR3 nucleotides: TGTGCCAGCGGCCAGGGAGGCAATCAGCCCCAGCATTTT.

In its sample, this clone was seen once. The chain employs TRBV7-2 and TRBJ2-1, with TRBD2 matching over 7 bases. Germline CDR1 SGHTA, CDR2 FQGNSA. The CDR3 contains 15 residues. Trimming removed 1 base from V and 8 bases from J; junction bases left unmatched: 8. The CDR3 nucleotides read TGTGCCAGCAGCTTAGTAAGCGGGGTCAGGGATGAGCAGTTCTTC. Translating it yields CASSLVSGVRDEQFF.